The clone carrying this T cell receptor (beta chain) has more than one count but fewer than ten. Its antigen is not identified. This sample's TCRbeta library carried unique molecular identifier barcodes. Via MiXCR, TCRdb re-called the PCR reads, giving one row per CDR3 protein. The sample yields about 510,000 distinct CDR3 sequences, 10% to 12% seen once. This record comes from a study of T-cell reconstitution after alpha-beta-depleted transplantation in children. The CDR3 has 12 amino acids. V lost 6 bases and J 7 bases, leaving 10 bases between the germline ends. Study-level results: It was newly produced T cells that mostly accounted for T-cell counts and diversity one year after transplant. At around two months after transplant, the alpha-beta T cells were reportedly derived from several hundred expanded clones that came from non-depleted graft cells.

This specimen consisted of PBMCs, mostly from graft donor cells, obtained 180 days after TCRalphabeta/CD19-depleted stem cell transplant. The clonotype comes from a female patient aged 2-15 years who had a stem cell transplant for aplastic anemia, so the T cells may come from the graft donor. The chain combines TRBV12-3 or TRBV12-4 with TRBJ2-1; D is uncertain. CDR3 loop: CASSIKRNEQFF. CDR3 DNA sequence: TGTGCCAGCAGCATCAAAAGAAATGAGCAGTTCTTC.